This T cell receptor (beta chain) was profiled in a study of blood T cell repertoires in COVID-19. The overall study: The origin of the acute and convalescent COVID-19 samples was the United States, Italy and Spain. PBMCs, B-cell-depleted T cells, or T cells were the source of the cDNA or gDNA that made up the material.

Patients from Seattle were sampled longitudinally, starting during active infection. This clone is a singleton in its sample. In the authors' workflow: Researchers report that nucleated cell counts were estimated from reference gene primer amplification. This table comes from immunoSEQ multiplex PCR, and its TCRdb copy is limited to in-frame clones, with some not included. V, J and clone size derive from that table, while D and trimming were established from the DNA sequence. The table has more than 95,000 clones, around 83% seen once. The germline gives CDR1 MNHEY, CDR2 SVGEGT. The CDR3 length is 16 residues. V shed 2 bases, J shed 10 bases, and the junction held 7 bases outside the gene matches.

Sequencing input: peripheral blood. The V gene is TRBV6-2 or TRBV6-3, the J gene TRBJ2-1, with 14 bases fitting TRBD2. The sequence derives from a woman over 75 with COVID-19, enrolled during active disease. CDR3 DNA: TGTGCCAGCAGTTACAGGGGGACTAGCGGGAGCGGCGAGCAGTTCTTC. Translating gives CASSYRGTSGSGEQFF.